The sequence of this T cell receptor beta chain was determined in a study of sequential checkpoint blockade in melanoma. The CDR3 spans 13 residues. V lost 6 bases and J lost 4, with 12 bases in between. Germline V gene data show CDR1 as SGHTA and CDR2 as FQGTGA. This clone was seen only a few times. Treatment given: randomized to nivolumab then ipilimumab (arm A) or the reverse (arm B). TCRdb's table, derived via immunoSEQ multiplex PCR, lists solely in-frame clones and lacks some. The table includes 6,900 or so clones, around three quarters detected once. The chain uses TRBV7-3 and TRBJ2-5; no firm D call. The source was CD8+ T cells sorted from blood (inferred from file names), collected from a patient given nivolumab and ipilimumab in sequence. This clonotype originated in a human donor with melanoma. CDR3 coding DNA: TGTGCCAGCAGGGCGACGGGTGGAGAGACCCAGTACTTC. Translated, it gives CASRATGGETQYF.